Listed here are 32 T cell receptor beta chains from one sample, sequenced in a study of human T cells and chemical hapten exposure. A single record per CDR3 protein comes from TCRdb applying MiXCR to the RACE reads. The sample consists of fewer than 150,000 distinct CDR3 sequences, about 10% of them appearing once. The time point: patch test 2, 6 weeks after DPC sensitization. Regarding treatment: therapeutic diphenylcyclopropenone sensitization with weekly scalp DPC. The sample in question was whole blood, obtained in connection with sensitization to the hapten diphenylcyclopropenone (DPC). The receptors here all came from a woman aged 45-60 years with alopecia areata. Some clones in this sample may be carry-over from other donors' samples.

The chain links TRBV9 to TRBJ2-5; D might be TRBD2 (6 bases). From germline, CDR1 is SGDLS and CDR2 YYNGEE. V dropped 2 bases and J dropped 5 bases, with 13 bases sitting between them. The length of the CDR3 is 14 residues. The CDR3 DNA follows: TGTGCCAGCAGCGTCCGAGGAGGGATCGAGACCCAGTACTTC. It codes for CASSVRGGIETQYF.

This clonotype was detected only a few times. The chain employs TRBV20-1 and TRBJ2-7; TRBD1 matches at 9 bases. With 6 bases clipped from V and 2 bases from J, the junction kept 5 bases outside the gene matches. The germline CDR1 and CDR2 sequences are DFQATT and SNEGSKA (reference sequence). The CDR3 is 13 amino acids. CDR3: CSAPGTGTYEQYF. As DNA, the CDR3 is TGCAGTGCGCCCGGGACAGGGACCTACGAGCAGTACTTC.

This clonotype came up a few times. The chain recombines TRBV3-1 with TRBJ2-1; 13 bases line up with TRBD2. The CDR3 loop spans 13 amino acids. The junction had 4 bases not matched to a gene; V was cut back by 8 bases and J by 9 bases. Germline V gene lookup returns CDR1 LGHDT and CDR2 YNNKEL (reference sequence). CDR3 DNA sequence: TGTGCCAGCGGACTAGCGGGAGAAGGTGAGCAGTTCTTC. It codes for CASGLAGEGEQFF.

This clonotype was counted ten times or more. The chain employs TRBV3-1 and TRBJ2-5; 11 nucleotides line up with TRBD2. V was clipped by 1 base and J by 0 bases; unmatched bases: 4. The CDR3 loop spans 17 amino acids. Germline lookup yields CDR1 LGHDT and CDR2 YNNKEL (reference sequence). CDR3 in amino acids: CASSQGLTSGNQETQYF. CDR3 coding DNA: TGTGCCAGCAGCCAAGGCTTGACTAGCGGGAACCAAGAGACCCAGTACTTC.

The chain combines TRBV20-1 with TRBJ2-1, with D uncertain. This CDR3 is 11 amino acids long. CDR1 and CDR2 (germline): DFQATT, SNEGSKA (reference sequence). Trimming took off 1 base at V and 2 bases at J, with 0 bases between the two ends. CDR3 region: CSARAYNEQFF. The CDR3 bases are TGCAGTGCTAGAGCCTACAATGAGCAGTTCTTC.

The CDR3 reads CASRGSATGEQETQYF. The DNA of the CDR3 is TGTGCCAGTAGAGGGTCGGCGACAGGAGAACAAGAGACCCAGTACTTC. This sequence joins TRBV19 and TRBJ2-5, with D perhaps matching TRBD1 (6 bases). V was pared by 6 bases and J by 2 bases, with 19 bases between. Germline CDR1 is LNHDA and CDR2 is SQIVND (reference sequence). This CDR3 is built from 16 residues. The full variable domain, rest sourced from reference TRBV19 and TRBJ2-5, is DGGITQSPKYLFRKEGQNVTLSCEQNLNHDAMYWYRQDPGQGLRLIYYSQIVNDFQKGDIAEGYSVSREKKESFPLTVTSAQKNPTAFYLCASRGSATGEQETQYFGPGTRLLVL.

The V call is TRBV20-1, the J call TRBJ2-5, with D perhaps matching TRBD1 (6 bases). The CDR3 runs 15 residues. V lost 0 bases and J lost 5, with 16 bases in between. Germline values: CDR1 DFQATT, CDR2 SNEGSKA (reference sequence). In DNA form, the CDR3 reads TGCAGTGCTAGAGATCGAAGTCTTACAGGGGAGACCCAGTACTTC. This encodes CSARDRSLTGETQYF.

This clonotype was counted only a few times. The DNA for the CDR3 is TGTGCCAGCAGGTTTAACTATGGCTACACCTTC. Its translation: CASRFNYGYTF. The chain carries TRBV7-2 and TRBJ1-2; no clear D gene. Germline values: CDR1 SGHTA, CDR2 FQGNSA. This CDR3 has 11 residues. Trimming removed 6 bases from V and 1 base from J, with 3 bases in between.

The rearrangement uses TRBV11-3 and TRBJ2-3; 14 bases fit TRBD2. The CDR3 covers 17 residues. The germline V gene has CDR1 SGHNT and CDR2 YENEEA. With V trimmed by 3 bases and J by 3 bases, 5 bases remained unmatched. The CDR3 region is CASSLAGLAGATDTQYF. CDR3 nucleotide sequence: TGTGCCAGCAGCTTGGCGGGACTAGCGGGAGCAACAGATACGCAGTATTTT.

The chain employs TRBV4-2 and TRBJ1-3; no reliable D call. Trimming removed 4 bases from V and 4 bases from J, with 17 bases in between. This CDR3 spans 16 amino acids. Germline V gene data show CDR1 as LGHNA and CDR2 as YNFKEQ. CDR3 residues: CASSLLATADGNTIYF. CDR3 coding DNA: TGTGCCAGCAGCCTTCTCGCGACGGCCGACGGAAACACCATATATTTT.

This clonotype has just a few counts. The V gene is TRBV3-1, the J gene TRBJ2-5; TRBD2 might be the D (7 bases). From germline, CDR1 is LGHDT and CDR2 YNNKEL (reference sequence). The V end was cut by 1 base, the J end by 1 base, with 13 bases between. This CDR3 has 16 amino acids. CDR3 DNA sequence: TGTGCCAGCAGCCAAGTAGGGGGGGTCCTCCAAGAGACCCAGTACTTC. It codes for CASSQVGGVLQETQYF.

The sample holds many counts of this clonotype. V is TRBV6-2 or TRBV6-3 and J is TRBJ2-5; 10 nucleotides align to TRBD2. CDR1 and CDR2 (germline): MNHEY, SVGEGT. Trimming removed 0 bases from V and 5 bases from J; junction bases left unmatched: 3. The CDR3 covers 15 residues. CDR3: CASSYSASGSETQYF. The CDR3 DNA reads as TGTGCCAGCAGTTACTCAGCTAGCGGGAGTGAGACCCAGTACTTC.

The chain employs TRBV6-6 and TRBJ2-2; D perhaps matches TRBD2 (5 bases). Germline V CDR1 and CDR2: MNHNY, SVGAGI (reference sequence). This CDR3 comprises 13 residues. V was clipped by 6 bases and J by 5 bases, with 10 bases between them. DNA for the CDR3: TGTGCCAGCAGCCTACGACTAACCGGGGAGCTGTTTTTT. Translating gives CASSLRLTGELFF.

The sample holds many counts of this clonotype. The chain's CDR3 is CSVSRPSGRTDTQYF. In nucleotides, the CDR3 is TGCAGCGTCAGTCGGCCTAGCGGACGCACAGATACGCAGTATTTT. The chain links TRBV29-1 to TRBJ2-3, with 7 bases aligning to TRBD2. The CDR3 runs to 15 residues. Germline-derived CDR1 and CDR2 are SQVTM and ANQGSEA. The ends lost 6 bases at V and 1 base at J; junction bases unmatched: 10.

This clonotype was seen only a few times. J is TRBJ2-7 and V is TRBV7-9; D gene uncertain. The germline CDR1 and CDR2 sequences are SEHNR and FQNEAQ (reference sequence). V lost 5 bases and J 3 bases, leaving 14 bases between the germline ends. The CDR3 extends over 14 amino acids. This chain's CDR3 is CASSPTVTDYEQYF. For the CDR3, the DNA is TGTGCCAGCAGCCCGACCGTAACGGACTACGAGCAGTACTTC.

This clonotype was picked up many times. The rearrangement links TRBV2 to TRBJ2-7; TRBD1 matches 8 bases. CDR3 size: 13 residues. V was pared by 6 bases and J by 2 bases, with 3 bases of the junction left unmatched. The germline gives CDR1 SNHLY, CDR2 FYNNEI. DNA of the CDR3: TGTGCCAGCAGCGGGACAGGTGCCTACGAGCAGTACTTC. Amino acids: CASSGTGAYEQYF.

The chain employs TRBV9 and TRBJ1-2, with D perhaps matching TRBD1 (6 bases). Germline CDR1 SGDLS, CDR2 YYNGEE. The CDR3 extends over 16 amino acids. Deletions cut 3 bases from V and 0 bases from J, with 15 bases between. The CDR3 region is CASSGTQGQPNYGYTF. Here the CDR3 DNA reads TGTGCCAGCAGCGGGACCCAAGGACAGCCTAACTATGGCTACACCTTC. The full variable domain, completed using reference TRBV9 and TRBJ1-2, is DSGVTQTPKHLITATGQRVTLRCSPRSGDLSVYWYQQSLDQGLQFLIQYYNGEERAKGNILERFSAQQFPDLHSELNLSSLELGDSALYFCASSGTQGQPNYGYTFGSGTRLTVV.

The table lists this clonotype with many counts. The chain links TRBV12-5 to TRBJ2-1; D unresolved. V lost 2 bases to trimming and J lost 8 bases, with 4 bases between them. Per the germline V gene, CDR1 is LGHNT and CDR2 is FRNRAP. The CDR3 consists of 11 residues. Here the CDR3 DNA reads TGTGCTAGTGGTTTGCGGGATGAGCAGTTCTTC. Protein sequence: CASGLRDEQFF.

In its sample, this clonotype was seen a few times. The chain carries TRBV29-1 and TRBJ2-7; TRBD1 matches at 8 bases. The length of the CDR3 is 14 residues. V gave up 6 bases and J gave up 2 bases; unmatched junction bases: 9. Germline V gene sequence: CDR1 SQVTM, CDR2 ANQGSEA. For the CDR3, the DNA is TGCAGCGTCGCCCGGGACAGGCCTACCTACGAGCAGTACTTC. It yields the protein CSVARDRPTYEQYF.

This clonotype was found a few times. The chain uses TRBV30 and TRBJ2-1; 8 positions agree with TRBD2. Losses at the gene ends were 3 bases for V and 2 bases for J; bases not matched to a gene: 6. From germline, CDR1 is GTSNPN and CDR2 SVGIG (reference sequence). The CDR3 runs 15 residues. The CDR3 protein is CAWRSRTSPYNEQFF. DNA of the CDR3: TGTGCCTGGAGGTCTAGGACTAGCCCCTACAATGAGCAGTTCTTC.

The chain has TRBV9 and TRBJ2-7; 7 bases map to TRBD2. J gave up 2 bases and V 2 bases, and 7 bases lay outside the gene matches. The CDR3 runs to 15 residues. The germline CDR1 and CDR2 sequences are SGDLS and YYNGEE. CDR3 amino acids: CASSVLSGGTYEQYF. In nucleotides, the CDR3 is TGTGCCAGCAGCGTTCTTTCGGGAGGCACCTACGAGCAGTACTTC.

At least ten counts were recorded for this clonotype. This sequence joins TRBV10-3 and TRBJ2-1, with 10 nucleotides matching TRBD1. Germline-derived CDR1 and CDR2 are ENHRY and SYGVKD. This CDR3 is built from 15 residues. The V and J ends lost 4 bases and 4 bases, in that order; junction bases with no gene match: 4. The chain's CDR3 is CAISAGTGVYNEQFF. The CDR3 coding sequence is TGTGCCATCAGTGCCGGGACAGGGGTTTACAATGAGCAGTTCTTC.

The chain is built from TRBV4-2 and TRBJ2-1, with 10 nucleotides matching TRBD2. Germline V gene lookup returns CDR1 LGHNA and CDR2 YNFKEQ. The J segment lost 1 base and the V segment lost 1 base, leaving 7 bases of the junction unmatched. The CDR3 is 18 residues long. CDR3 in DNA: TGTGCCAGCAGCCAAGGAGCGGGAGGGCCAATTTCCTACAATGAGCAGTTCTTC. Protein sequence: CASSQGAGGPISYNEQFF.

The table lists this clonotype with a few counts. This chain joins TRBV28 and TRBJ1-2; 8 positions agree with TRBD1. Germline V gene sequence: CDR1 MDHEN, CDR2 SYDVKM. The V gene end was trimmed by 11 bases and the J gene end by 4 bases; junction bases not matched to a gene: 18. CDR3 length: 16 residues. CDR3 sequence reads: CAVQGAPSFALYGYTF. The CDR3 nucleotides are TGTGCCGTTCAGGGGGCGCCTTCTTTCGCCCTCTATGGCTACACCTTC.

This clonotype was counted at least ten times. The V and J genes are TRBV14 and TRBJ2-5, with TRBD2 identical over 9 bases. The trim removed 1 base at V and 3 bases at J, leaving 6 bases unmatched. CDR3 length: 16 residues. Germline CDR1 reads SGHDN; CDR2 reads FVKESK. CDR3 in amino acids: CASSQGPLAGKETQYF. The DNA for the CDR3 is TGTGCCAGCAGCCAAGGGCCGCTAGCGGGAAAAGAGACCCAGTACTTC. Full variable domain (missing parts from reference TRBV14 and TRBJ2-5): EAGVTQFPSHSVIEKGQTVTLRCDPISGHDNLYWYRRVMGKEIKFLLHFVKESKQDESGMPNNRFLAERTGGTYSTLKVQPAELEDSGVYFCASSQGPLAGKETQYFGPGTRLLVL.

This clonotype has just a few counts. The chain couples TRBV7-6 to TRBJ1-1; D is possibly TRBD1 (5 bases). Per germline, CDR1 SGHVS and CDR2 FNYEAQ. V lost 3 bases and J 1 base, leaving 18 bases between the germline ends. The CDR3 loop spans 17 amino acids. The CDR3 DNA reads TGTGCCAGCAGCTTCTATATGGAGGTAGGGACGAACACTGAAGCTTTCTTT. As protein: CASSFYMEVGTNTEAFF.

In its sample, this clonotype was seen a few times. CDR3 loop: CASSFGDTQPQHF. In nucleotides, the CDR3 is TGTGCCAGCAGTTTCGGAGATACTCAGCCCCAGCATTTT. The V call is TRBV12-3 or TRBV12-4, the J call TRBJ1-5, with D unresolved. Trimming pared 3 bases from V and 6 bases from J, leaving 9 bases between. This CDR3 contains 13 residues.

This clonotype occurred a few times. The CDR3 DNA reads as TGTGCCAGCAGCCGACCGGGACTAGCGGTCTACAATGAGCAGTTCTTC. Its translation is CASSRPGLAVYNEQFF. V and J are TRBV14 and TRBJ2-1; 11 bases are a match to TRBD2. The length of the CDR3 is 16 residues. Germline assignment: CDR1 SGHDN and CDR2 FVKESK. V lost 4 bases and J lost 3; bases outside the gene matches: 5.

This clonotype showed up just a few times. The J gene is TRBJ1-1, the V gene TRBV3-1, with D unresolved. Per germline, CDR1 LGHDT and CDR2 YNNKEL (reference sequence). This CDR3 has 13 amino acids. Trimming pared 3 bases from V and 1 base from J, leaving 6 bases between. The CDR3 loop is CASSHGRNTEAFF. The CDR3 nucleotides are TGTGCCAGCAGCCATGGGAGGAACACTGAAGCTTTCTTT.

This clonotype appeared many times. The chain uses TRBV6-2 or TRBV6-3 and TRBJ2-3; 9 bases match TRBD1. The germline V gene has CDR1 MNHEY and CDR2 SVGEGT. V was clipped by 2 bases and J by 5 bases; unmatched bases: 5. This CDR3 is 15 amino acids long. The CDR3 loop is CASSYVDRGLDTQYF. CDR3 nucleotide sequence: TGTGCCAGCAGTTACGTGGACAGGGGATTAGATACGCAGTATTTT.

This clonotype was detected a few times. The chain uses TRBV7-2 and TRBJ2-3; 11 positions agree with TRBD1. Germline assignment: CDR1 SGHTA and CDR2 FQGNSA. V was pared by 6 bases and J by 9 bases, with 5 bases of the junction left unmatched. This CDR3 has 13 residues. The CDR3 loop is CASRMGTGGTQYF. The CDR3 DNA sequence: TGTGCCAGCAGAATGGGGACAGGGGGAACGCAGTATTTT. Looking up the rest from reference TRBV7-2 and TRBJ2-3 gives the full variable domain: GAGVSQSPSNKVTEKGKDVELRCDPISGHTALYWYRQSLGQGLEFLIYFQGNSAPDKSGLPSDRFSAERTGGSVSTLTIQRTQQEDSAVYLCASRMGTGGTQYFGPGTRLTVL.

This clonotype appeared a few times. The chain combines TRBV7-3 with TRBJ2-1; TRBD2 might be the D (5 bases). The V and J ends lost 5 bases and 0 bases respectively, with 14 bases between them. CDR1 is SGHTA, CDR2 FQGTGA, per germline. This CDR3 has 16 residues. CDR3 sequence: CASSRTGGSSYNEQFF. CDR3 nucleotide sequence: TGTGCCAGCAGCCGGACCGGTGGGAGCTCCTACAATGAGCAGTTCTTC.